The sequence of this TCR beta chain was determined in a study of tumor and adjacent non-tumor tissue in lung cancer. Study details: Each sample yielded 4 million to 5 million productive TCRbeta reads on average.

No cell sorting was done before RNA was extracted from the tissue. Distant lung tissue was collected more than 3 cm away from the tumor edge. Study-level points and caveats: Normal lung showed higher cumulative top 100 clone frequency than tumor.

Germline V CDR1 and CDR2: SGHNT, YENEEA. This CDR3 has 13 residues. A modified ARM-PCR protocol with three rounds of nested PCR amplified TCRbeta. Each CDR3 protein is one row after TCRdb ran MiXCR on the multiplex PCR reads. This sample has fewer than 55,000 distinct CDR3 sequences, with approximately 59% found just once. Turning to this clonotype: What it recognizes is unknown. The junction does not match germline at one end; this may be a read error.

The sequencing input was distant non-tumor lung tissue. The chain uses TRBV11-3 and TRBJ2-1; TRBD2 aligns across 7 bases. This sequence was found in a woman aged 40 to 50 with non-small cell lung cancer. CDR3 coding DNA: TGTGCAGCAGAAAGGACTAGTGGGTGTGAGCAATTCTTC. Its translation: CAAERTSGCEQFF.